Below, 7 T cell receptor beta chains from the same sample are listed, as sequenced in a study of vaccination effects on CD4 cells after COVID-19. Clones were sequenced by immunoSEQ multiplex PCR, and TCRdb holds only the in-frame ones, with some missing. The sample records about 76,000 clones, around 77% being singletons. Culturing for ten to eleven days preceded CD4+ T cell isolation. Their recognized antigens are unknown. Sequencing was performed on CD4+ T cells from PBMCs cultured without peptide, taken before COVID-19 vaccination. These receptors were taken from a human donor who received a COVID-19 vaccine.

The chain employs TRBV5-1 and TRBJ2-3; TRBD1 matches 8 bases. The V segment lost 1 base and the J segment 0 bases; nucleotides outside the gene matches: 4. The CDR3 is made up of 16 amino acids. Germline lookup yields CDR1 SGHRS and CDR2 YFSETQ. This CDR3 is CASSLRDRSSTDTQYF. CDR3 sequence (DNA): TGCGCCAGCAGCTTGAGGGACAGGTCAAGCACAGATACGCAGTATTTT.

The J gene is TRBJ1-5, the V gene TRBV21-1. TRBV21-1 is a pseudogene segment. CDR3 size: 13 residues. CDR3 residues: CASLGTVNQPQHF. The CDR3 nucleotides read TGTGCCAGTCTTGGGACCGTCAATCAGCCCCAGCATTTT.

The CDR3 is CASSTTGLNTGELFF. CDR3 sequence (DNA): TGTGCCAGCAGCACCACCGGGCTCAACACCGGGGAGCTGTTTTTT. This chain connects TRBV11-2 to TRBJ2-2; unclear D gene. V shed 5 bases and J shed 2 bases, with 12 bases lying between them. Germline V gives CDR1 SGHAT, CDR2 FQNNGV. The CDR3 is made up of 15 amino acids.

The J gene is TRBJ1-4, the V gene TRBV10-1; D is uncertain. CDR3 length equals 15 residues. With 3 bases removed from V and 2 bases from J, the gap between germline ends came to 10 bases. Germline CDR1 is WNHNN and CDR2 is SYGVQD (reference sequence). The CDR3 is CASSDRTGTNEKLFF. DNA of the CDR3: TGCGCCAGCAGTGATCGTACCGGGACTAATGAAAAACTGTTTTTT.

In this sample, this clone turned up once. The chain recombines TRBV7-3 with TRBJ1-2; 7 bases are shared with TRBD1. Trimming removed 1 base from V and 8 bases from J; junction bases left unmatched: 7. CDR1 and CDR2 from the germline V gene are SGHTA and FQGTGA. The CDR3 is made up of 14 amino acids. In DNA form, the CDR3 reads TGTGCCAGCAGCTTAAAGGCAGGGGGGCACGGCTACACCTTC. Its translation is CASSLKAGGHGYTF. Full variable domain (rest looked up from reference TRBV7-3 and TRBJ1-2): GAGVSQTPSNKVTEKGKYVELRCDPISGHTALYWYRQSLGQGPEFLIYFQGTGAADDSGLPNDRFFAVRPEGSVSTLKIQRTERGDSAVYLCASSLKAGGHGYTFGSGTRLTVV.

CDR3 DNA: TGTGCCAGCAGTTTGTCGGCGGGGGGGCCGGATGAGCAGTTCTTC. Translating gives CASSLSAGGPDEQFF. The rearrangement joins TRBV27 to TRBJ2-1; 9 bases are shared with TRBD2. The CDR3 totals 15 residues. Per the germline V gene, CDR1 is MNHEY and CDR2 is SMNVEV (reference sequence). The V segment lost 3 bases and the J segment 8 bases; nucleotides outside the gene matches: 8.

V gene TRBV9 combines with J gene TRBJ2-3; 8 nucleotides align to TRBD2. Germline V lookup: CDR1 SGDLS, CDR2 YYNGEE. After removal of 4 bases from V and 4 bases from J, the junction contained 11 bases not matched to a gene. There are 16 residues in the CDR3. The CDR3 loop is CASSPPAGGSPDTQYF. The CDR3 coding sequence is TGTGCCAGCAGCCCCCCGGCGGGGGGAAGTCCAGATACGCAGTATTTT.